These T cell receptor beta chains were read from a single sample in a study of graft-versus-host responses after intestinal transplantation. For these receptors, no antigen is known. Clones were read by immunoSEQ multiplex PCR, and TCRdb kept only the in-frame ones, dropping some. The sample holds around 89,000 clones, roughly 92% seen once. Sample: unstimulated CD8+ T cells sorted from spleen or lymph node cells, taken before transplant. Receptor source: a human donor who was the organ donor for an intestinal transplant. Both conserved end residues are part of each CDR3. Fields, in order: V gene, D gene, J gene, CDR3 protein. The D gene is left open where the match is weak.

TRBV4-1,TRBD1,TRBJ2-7,CASSQDMGQGSYEQYF
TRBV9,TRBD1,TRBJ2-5,CASSPNMGQGQETQYF
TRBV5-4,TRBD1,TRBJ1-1,CASSLLGQGYTEAFF
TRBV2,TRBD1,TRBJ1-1,CASLGAGGISTEAFF
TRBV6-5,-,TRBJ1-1,CASSYSEAGDEAFF
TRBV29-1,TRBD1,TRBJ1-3,CSVPDREGYTIYF
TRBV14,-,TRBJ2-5,CASSQDRGGWETQYF
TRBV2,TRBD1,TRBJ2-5,CASIGQVQETQYF
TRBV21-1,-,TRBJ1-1,CASSTDRLEAFF
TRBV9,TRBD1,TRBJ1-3,CASSASTGGSGNTIYF
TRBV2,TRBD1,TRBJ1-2,CASSEVTGNYGYTF
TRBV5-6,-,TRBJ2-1,CASTRAGYNEQFF
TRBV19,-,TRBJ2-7,CASSPGAYEQYF
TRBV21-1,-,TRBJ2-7,CATLNRDRGRFTYEQYF